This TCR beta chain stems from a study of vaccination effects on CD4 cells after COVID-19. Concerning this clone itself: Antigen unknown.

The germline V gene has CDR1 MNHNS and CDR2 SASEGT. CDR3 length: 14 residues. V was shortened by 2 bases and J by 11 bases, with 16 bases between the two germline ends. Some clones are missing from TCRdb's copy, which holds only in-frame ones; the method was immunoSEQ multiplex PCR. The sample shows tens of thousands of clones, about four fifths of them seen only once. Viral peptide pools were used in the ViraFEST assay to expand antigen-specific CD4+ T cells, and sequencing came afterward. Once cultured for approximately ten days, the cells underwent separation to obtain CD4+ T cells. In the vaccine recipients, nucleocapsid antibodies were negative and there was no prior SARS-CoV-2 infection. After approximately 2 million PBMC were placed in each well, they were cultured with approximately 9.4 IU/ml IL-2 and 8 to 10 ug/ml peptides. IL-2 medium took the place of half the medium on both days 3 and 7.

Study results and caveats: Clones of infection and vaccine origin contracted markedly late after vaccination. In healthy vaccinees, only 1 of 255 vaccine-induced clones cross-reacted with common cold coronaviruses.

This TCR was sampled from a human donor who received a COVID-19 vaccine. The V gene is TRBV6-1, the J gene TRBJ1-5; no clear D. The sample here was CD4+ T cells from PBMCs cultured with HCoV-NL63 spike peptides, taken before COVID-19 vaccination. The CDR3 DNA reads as TGTGCCAGCAGTGAAATAACGGAGCGGGTGTCCCAGCATTTT. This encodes CASSEITERVSQHF.